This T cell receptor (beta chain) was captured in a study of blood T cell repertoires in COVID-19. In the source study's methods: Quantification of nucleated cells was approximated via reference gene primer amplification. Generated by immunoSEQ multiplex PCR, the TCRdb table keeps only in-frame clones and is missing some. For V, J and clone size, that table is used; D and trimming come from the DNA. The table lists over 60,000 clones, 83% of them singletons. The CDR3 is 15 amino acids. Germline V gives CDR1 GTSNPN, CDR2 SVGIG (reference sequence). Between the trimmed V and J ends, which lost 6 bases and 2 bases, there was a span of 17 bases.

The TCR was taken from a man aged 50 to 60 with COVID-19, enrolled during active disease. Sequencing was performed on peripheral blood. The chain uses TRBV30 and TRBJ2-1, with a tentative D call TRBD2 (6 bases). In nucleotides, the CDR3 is TGTGCCTGCCCCTTAGGAGGGCAGCCCTACAATGAGCAGTTCTTC. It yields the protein CACPLGGQPYNEQFF.